What follows are 21 T cell receptor beta chains derived from one specimen sequenced in a study of shared clonotypes between healthy human individuals. The data were produced by immunoSEQ multiplex PCR, yet TCRdb's version contains in-frame clones alone and is incomplete. The table includes nearly 2 million clones, approximately 95% detected once. The naive CD8 population came from CD45RO-negative cells selected for CCR7, without terminally differentiated effector memory CD45RA+ cells. The sequenced sample was naive CD8+ T cells sorted from blood. These receptors were obtained from a man in his late teens or twenties in good health.

The chain uses TRBV27 and TRBJ2-2; 9 nucleotides line up with TRBD2. Germline-derived CDR1 and CDR2 are MNHEY and SMNVEV (reference sequence). The J segment lost 6 bases and the V segment lost 6 bases, leaving 14 bases of the junction unmatched. This CDR3 region has 17 residues. The CDR3 reads CASSLQRGELKAGELFF. CDR3 DNA: TGTGCCAGCAGCTTGCAGCGGGGGGAGTTAAAGGCCGGGGAGCTGTTTTTT.

In its sample, this clone was seen once. J is TRBJ2-5 and V is TRBV11-3; 8 positions match TRBD2. CDR3 size: 15 residues. In germline, CDR1 is SGHNT, CDR2 YENEEA. J gave up 2 bases and V 3 bases, and 5 bases lay outside the gene matches. The CDR3 DNA follows: TGTGCCAGCAGCTTGGGCGGGGGGATACAAGAGACCCAGTACTTC. Its translation is CASSLGGGIQETQYF.

The chain couples TRBV19 to TRBJ2-1, with D perhaps being TRBD1 or TRBD2 (6 bases each). The CDR3 extends over 17 amino acids. Germline CDR1 LNHDA, CDR2 SQIVND (reference sequence). Trimming cost V 1 base and J 4 bases, with 17 bases left between them. CDR3 region: CASSIVFGGPLYNEQFF. The CDR3 DNA follows: TGTGCCAGTAGTATAGTATTCGGGGGCCCCCTTTACAATGAGCAGTTCTTC.

In the case of this clone: Other DNA variants within this sample encode the same CDR3. V and J are TRBV9 and TRBJ2-5; TRBD2 matches 9 bases. This CDR3 is 16 amino acids long. Germline CDR1 is SGDLS and CDR2 is YYNGEE. V lost 0 bases and J lost 0; bases outside the gene matches: 3. CDR3 nucleotides: TGTGCCAGCAGCGTAGAGGCGGGGGGGTACCAAGAGACCCAGTACTTC. It translates to CASSVEAGGYQETQYF.

This sequence joins TRBV2 and TRBJ2-3; D unresolved. CDR1 SNHLY and CDR2 FYNNEI come from the germline V gene. The CDR3 totals 11 residues. V was pared by 10 bases and J by 2 bases, with 7 bases between. For the CDR3, the DNA is TGTGCCAAGTCACTCACAGATACGCAGTATTTT. This sequence encodes CAKSLTDTQYF.

CDR3 sequence reads: CASSTFRDTDRYGYTF. CDR3 in DNA: TGTGCCAGTAGTACGTTCCGGGACACGGACCGTTATGGCTACACCTTC. This rearrangement joins TRBV19 to TRBJ1-2, with D possibly TRBD1 on 6 matching bases. The CDR3 is 16 residues long. Between the trimmed V and J ends, which lost 4 bases and 5 bases, there was a span of 20 bases. The germline V gene has CDR1 LNHDA and CDR2 SQIVND (reference sequence).

The rearrangement uses TRBV30 and TRBJ2-3; D is possibly TRBD1 (5 bases). CDR3 length equals 14 residues. Germline V CDR1 and CDR2: GTSNPN, SVGIG (reference sequence). The germline V and J ends were trimmed by 4 bases and 0 bases, with 11 bases remaining between them. CDR3 DNA: TGTGCCTGGACGTTGGCAGGGAGCACAGATACGCAGTATTTT. It specifies CAWTLAGSTDTQYF.

The gene calls are TRBV13 and TRBJ1-1; D perhaps matches TRBD1 (6 bases). V lost 6 bases, J lost 6 bases, and 14 bases lay in between. CDR1 is PRHDT and CDR2 is FYEKMQ in the germline V gene (reference sequence). This CDR3 spans 13 amino acids. The CDR3 sequence is CASRAQGRAEAFF. DNA of the CDR3: TGTGCCAGCAGGGCCCAGGGGAGGGCTGAAGCTTTCTTT. Variable domain in full (rest from reference TRBV13 and TRBJ1-1): AAGVIQSPRHLIKEKRETATLKCYPIPRHDTVYWYQQGPGQDPQFLISFYEKMQSDKGSIPDRFSAQQFSDYHSELNMSSLELGDSALYFCASRAQGRAEAFFGQGTRLTVV.

Note on this clone: Additional DNA sequences in this sample encode the identical CDR3. This chain uses TRBV6-5 with TRBJ2-7; D gene unclear. V gave up 2 bases and J gave up 0 bases, with 5 bases separating them. The CDR3 loop spans 13 amino acids. Germline CDR1 MNHEY, CDR2 SVGAGI. CDR3 amino acids: CASSYDGSYEQYF. The CDR3 nucleotides are TGTGCCAGCAGTTACGACGGCTCCTACGAGCAGTACTTC.

The chain joins TRBV19 to TRBJ2-7; 9 positions agree with TRBD2. The germline V gene has CDR1 LNHDA and CDR2 SQIVND (reference sequence). The CDR3 consists of 15 residues. The V gene end was trimmed by 1 base and the J gene end by 6 bases; junction bases not matched to a gene: 7. This CDR3 reads CASSIVGSGSTEQYF. CDR3 bases: TGTGCCAGTAGTATAGTTGGTAGCGGGAGTACCGAGCAGTACTTC.

The rearrangement links TRBV27 to TRBJ1-2; 10 nucleotides agree with TRBD1. The V gene end was trimmed by 5 bases and the J gene end by 6 bases; junction bases not matched to a gene: 9. This CDR3 contains 15 residues. Germline V CDR1 and CDR2: MNHEY, SMNVEV (reference sequence). The CDR3 DNA reads TGTGCCAGCAGTGGGGGAGACAGGGGGCTTAATGGCTACACCTTC. This gives the protein CASSGGDRGLNGYTF.

This chain joins TRBV5-1 and TRBJ2-7, with 9 bases matching TRBD2. Per germline, CDR1 SGHRS and CDR2 YFSETQ. Trimming at V came to 2 bases and at J to 4 bases, leaving 4 bases not matched to a gene. This CDR3 is built from 14 residues. In DNA, the CDR3 is TGCGCCAGCAGCTTTCGCGGGGGGGCGTACGAGCAGTACTTC. Encoded protein: CASSFRGGAYEQYF.

This clone occurred once. The chain joins TRBV9 to TRBJ2-3; D perhaps matches TRBD1 (6 bases). Germline V gene lookup returns CDR1 SGDLS and CDR2 YYNGEE. This CDR3 region has 12 residues. The germline V and J ends were trimmed by 6 bases and 4 bases, with 9 bases remaining between them. The CDR3 sequence: CASTNRADTQYF. The CDR3 DNA reads TGTGCCAGCACCAACAGGGCAGATACGCAGTATTTT.

The J gene is TRBJ1-4, the V gene TRBV7-9; TRBD1 matches 7 bases. V was pared by 6 bases and J by 8 bases, with 3 bases of the junction left unmatched. CDR1 and CDR2 from the germline V gene are SEHNR and FQNEAQ (reference sequence). This CDR3 spans 12 amino acids. CDR3 loop: CASRTGWEKLFF. The CDR3 nucleotides are TGTGCCAGCAGGACAGGGTGGGAAAAACTGTTTTTT.

This clone was seen more than once but under ten times. This chain uses TRBV10-2 with TRBJ1-5, with D unresolved. CDR1 and CDR2 from the germline V gene are WSHSY and SAAADI. With 5 bases removed from V and 0 bases from J, the gap between germline ends came to 2 bases. This CDR3 region has 12 residues. The CDR3 here is CASSNSNQPQHF. CDR3 bases: TGCGCCAGCAGTAATAGCAATCAGCCCCAGCATTTT.

The V and J genes are TRBV27 and TRBJ1-5; no clear D gene. The CDR3 totals 14 residues. With 5 bases removed from V and 5 bases from J, the gap between germline ends came to 13 bases. The germline V gene has CDR1 MNHEY and CDR2 SMNVEV (reference sequence). Written as DNA, the CDR3 is TGTGCCAGCAGTCCACCTACCGTGGATCAGCCCCAGCATTTT. Amino acid sequence: CASSPPTVDQPQHF.

In DNA form, the CDR3 reads TGTGCCAGCACGCCCGGGACAGGGGGCTCTGGAAACACCATATATTTT. It is translated as CASTPGTGGSGNTIYF. V usage is TRBV2 and J usage is TRBJ1-3; 11 positions match TRBD1. The germline V gene encodes CDR1 SNHLY and CDR2 FYNNEI. The CDR3 length is 16 residues. V lost 7 bases to trimming and J lost 0 bases; unmatched junction nucleotides: 5.

V and J are TRBV25-1 and TRBJ1-1; D unresolved. CDR3 size: 12 residues. Per the germline V gene, CDR1 is MGHDK and CDR2 is SYGVNS. V shed 4 bases and J shed 5 bases, with 8 bases lying between them. CDR3 protein: CASSVEGTEAFF. The CDR3 nucleotides are TGTGCCAGCAGTGTTGAGGGAACTGAAGCTTTCTTT.

The count of this clone is one. The J gene is TRBJ2-3, the V gene TRBV9; D is possibly TRBD2 (6 bases). The CDR3 has 16 amino acids. Trimming shortened V by 3 bases and J by 2 bases, and 16 bases separated the two germline ends. From germline, CDR1 is SGDLS and CDR2 YYNGEE. DNA of the CDR3: TGTGCCAGCAGCGCAGATGGGACTCCCGTCACAGATACGCAGTATTTT. Amino acid sequence: CASSADGTPVTDTQYF.

This chain uses TRBV9 with TRBJ2-7; 10 bases line up with TRBD1. CDR1 and CDR2 from the germline V gene are SGDLS and YYNGEE. V shed 2 bases and J 4 bases; nucleotides not matched to a gene: 3. There are 14 residues in the CDR3. CDR3 protein: CASSVLDRGYEQYF. In DNA form, the CDR3 reads TGTGCCAGCAGCGTCTTGGACAGGGGGTACGAGCAGTACTTC.

This chain uses TRBV4-1 with TRBJ2-7, with D tentatively TRBD2 (5 bases). The CDR3 is 15 residues long. Germline values: CDR1 MGHRA, CDR2 YSYEKL. The V end was cut by 4 bases, the J end by 3 bases, with 16 bases between. The CDR3 DNA is TGCGCCAGCAGCCCCAAGAATGGAGGACTCTACGAGCAGTACTTC. Amino acid sequence: CASSPKNGGLYEQYF.